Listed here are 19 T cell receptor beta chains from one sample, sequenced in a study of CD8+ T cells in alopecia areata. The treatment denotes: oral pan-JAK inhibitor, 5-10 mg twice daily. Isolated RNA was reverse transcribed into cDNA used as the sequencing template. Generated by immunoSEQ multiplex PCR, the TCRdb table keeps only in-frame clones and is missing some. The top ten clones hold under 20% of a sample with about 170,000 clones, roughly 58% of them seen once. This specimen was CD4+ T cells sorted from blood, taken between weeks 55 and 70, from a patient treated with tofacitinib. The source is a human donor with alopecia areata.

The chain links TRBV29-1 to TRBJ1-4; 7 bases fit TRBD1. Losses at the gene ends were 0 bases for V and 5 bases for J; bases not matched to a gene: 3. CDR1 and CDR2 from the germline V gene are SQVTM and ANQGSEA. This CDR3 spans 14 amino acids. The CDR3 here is CSVEDTGENEKLFF. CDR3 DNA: TGCAGCGTTGAAGATACAGGGGAAAATGAAAAACTGTTTTTT.

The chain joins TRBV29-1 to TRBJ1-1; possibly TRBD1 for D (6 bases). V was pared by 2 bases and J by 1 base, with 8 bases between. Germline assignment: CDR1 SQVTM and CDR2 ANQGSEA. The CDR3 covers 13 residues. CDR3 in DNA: TGCAGCGTTGAAAAGGACAGGAACACTGAAGCTTTCTTT. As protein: CSVEKDRNTEAFF.

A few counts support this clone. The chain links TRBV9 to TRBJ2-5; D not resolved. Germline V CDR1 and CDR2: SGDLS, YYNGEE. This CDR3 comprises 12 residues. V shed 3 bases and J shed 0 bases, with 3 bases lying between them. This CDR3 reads CASSANQETQYF. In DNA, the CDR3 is TGTGCCAGCAGCGCGAACCAAGAGACCCAGTACTTC.

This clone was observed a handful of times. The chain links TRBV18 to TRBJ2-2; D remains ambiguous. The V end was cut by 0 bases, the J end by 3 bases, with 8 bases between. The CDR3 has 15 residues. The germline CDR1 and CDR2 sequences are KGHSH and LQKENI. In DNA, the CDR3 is TGTGCCAGCTCACCACCGATGGGGTACACCGGGGAGCTGTTTTTT. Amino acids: CASSPPMGYTGELFF.

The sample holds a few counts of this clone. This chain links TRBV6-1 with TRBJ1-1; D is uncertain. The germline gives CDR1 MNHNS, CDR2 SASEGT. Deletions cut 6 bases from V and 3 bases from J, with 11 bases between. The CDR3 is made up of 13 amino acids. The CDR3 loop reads CASREGPDTEAFF. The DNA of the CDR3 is TGTGCCAGCAGAGAGGGCCCCGACACTGAAGCTTTCTTT.

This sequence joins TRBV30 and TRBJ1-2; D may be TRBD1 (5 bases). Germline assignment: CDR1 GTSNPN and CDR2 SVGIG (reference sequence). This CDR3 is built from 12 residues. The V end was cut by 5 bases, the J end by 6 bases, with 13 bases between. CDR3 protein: CAWAPGADGYTF. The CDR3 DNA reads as TGTGCCTGGGCCCCCGGGGCGGATGGCTACACCTTC.

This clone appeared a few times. The DNA of the CDR3 is TGTGCCAGCAGTAACCTGGGACTAGCCCGAGGAGATACGCAGTATTTT. This encodes CASSNLGLARGDTQYF. The chain combines TRBV2 with TRBJ2-3, with TRBD2 matching over 9 bases. The CDR3 is 16 amino acids. V shed 5 bases and J 5 bases; nucleotides not matched to a gene: 11. From germline, CDR1 is SNHLY and CDR2 FYNNEI.

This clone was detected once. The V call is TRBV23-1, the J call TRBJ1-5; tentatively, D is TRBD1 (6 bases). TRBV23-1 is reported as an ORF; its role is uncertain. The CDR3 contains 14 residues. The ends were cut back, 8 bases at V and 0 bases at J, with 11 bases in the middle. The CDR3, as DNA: TGCGCCAGCCTTCAGGGGAATAGCAATCAGCCCCAGCATTTT. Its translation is CASLQGNSNQPQHF.

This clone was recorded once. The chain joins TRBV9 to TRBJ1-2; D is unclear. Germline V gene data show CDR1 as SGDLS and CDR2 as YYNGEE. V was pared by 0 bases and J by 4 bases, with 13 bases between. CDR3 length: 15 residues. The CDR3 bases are TGTGCCAGCAGCGTAGTTGGTGGGGTCGGCTATGGCTACACCTTC. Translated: CASSVVGGVGYGYTF.

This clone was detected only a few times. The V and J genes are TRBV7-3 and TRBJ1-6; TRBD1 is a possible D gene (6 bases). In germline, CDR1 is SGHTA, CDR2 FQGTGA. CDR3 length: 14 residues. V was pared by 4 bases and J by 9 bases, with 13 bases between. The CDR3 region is CASSYGQNGSPLHF. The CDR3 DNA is TGTGCCAGCAGCTACGGACAGAACGGTTCACCCCTCCACTTT.

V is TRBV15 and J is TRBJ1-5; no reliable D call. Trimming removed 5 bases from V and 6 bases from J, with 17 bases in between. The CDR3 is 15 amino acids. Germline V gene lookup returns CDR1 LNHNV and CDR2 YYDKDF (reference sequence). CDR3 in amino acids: CATSPERSAGQPQHF. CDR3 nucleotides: TGTGCCACCAGCCCAGAGAGGAGTGCAGGTCAGCCCCAGCATTTT.

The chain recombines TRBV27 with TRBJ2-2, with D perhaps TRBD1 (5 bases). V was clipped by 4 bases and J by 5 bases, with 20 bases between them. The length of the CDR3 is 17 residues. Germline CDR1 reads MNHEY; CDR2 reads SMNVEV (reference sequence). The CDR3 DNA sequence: TGTGCCAGCAGTTCTCCCATACGGACCGCAGGGACCGGGGAGCTGTTTTTT. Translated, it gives CASSSPIRTAGTGELFF.

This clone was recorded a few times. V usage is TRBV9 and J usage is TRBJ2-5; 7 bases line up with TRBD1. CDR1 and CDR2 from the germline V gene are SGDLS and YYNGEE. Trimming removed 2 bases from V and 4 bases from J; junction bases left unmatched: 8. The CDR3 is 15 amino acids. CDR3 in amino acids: CASSVGTAYGETQYF. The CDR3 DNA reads TGTGCCAGCAGCGTCGGGACAGCCTATGGAGAGACCCAGTACTTC.

CDR3 in DNA: TGTGCCAGCAGTGAAGATGGCATCTACGAGCAGTACTTC. Translating gives CASSEDGIYEQYF. The V call is TRBV6-1, the J call TRBJ2-7; no firm D call. The CDR3 spans 13 residues. From germline, CDR1 is MNHNS and CDR2 SASEGT. V dropped 1 base and J dropped 3 bases, with 7 bases sitting between them.

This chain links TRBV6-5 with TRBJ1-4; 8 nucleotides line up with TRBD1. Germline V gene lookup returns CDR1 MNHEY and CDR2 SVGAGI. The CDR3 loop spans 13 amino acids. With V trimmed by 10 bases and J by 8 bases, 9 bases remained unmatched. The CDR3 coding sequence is TGTGCCACCTTAGACAGGGGAAGCGAAAAACTGTTTTTT. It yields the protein CATLDRGSEKLFF.

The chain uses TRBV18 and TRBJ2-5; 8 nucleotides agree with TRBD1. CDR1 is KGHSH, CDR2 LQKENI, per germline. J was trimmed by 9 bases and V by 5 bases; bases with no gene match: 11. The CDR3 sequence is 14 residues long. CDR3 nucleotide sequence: TGTGCCAGCTCATCACGGGACAGGCTGAGTTCCCAGTACTTC. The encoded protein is CASSSRDRLSSQYF.

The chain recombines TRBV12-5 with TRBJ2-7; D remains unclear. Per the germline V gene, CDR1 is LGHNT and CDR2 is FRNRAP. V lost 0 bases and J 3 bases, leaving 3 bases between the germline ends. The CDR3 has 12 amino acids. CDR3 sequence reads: CASGLVNYEQYF. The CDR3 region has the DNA TGTGCTAGTGGTTTGGTAAACTACGAGCAGTACTTC. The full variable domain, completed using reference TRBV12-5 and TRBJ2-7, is DARVTQTPRHKVTEMGQEVTMRCQPILGHNTVFWYRQTMMQGLELLAYFRNRAPLDDSGMPKDRFSAEMPDATLATLKIQPSEPRDSAVYFCASGLVNYEQYFGPGTRLTVT.

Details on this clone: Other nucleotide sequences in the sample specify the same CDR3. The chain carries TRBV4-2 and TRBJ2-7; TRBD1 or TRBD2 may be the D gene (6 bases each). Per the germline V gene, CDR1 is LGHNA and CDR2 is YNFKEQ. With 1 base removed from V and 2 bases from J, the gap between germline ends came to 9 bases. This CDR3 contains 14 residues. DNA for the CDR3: TGTGCCAGCAGCCAAGGGCGGGACACCTACGAGCAGTACTTC. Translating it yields CASSQGRDTYEQYF.

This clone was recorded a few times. For the CDR3, the DNA is TGCAGCGCCAGGGGACTAGCGGGGGGACTCGAGACCCAGTACTTC. This codes for CSARGLAGGLETQYF. The chain recombines TRBV29-1 with TRBJ2-5; TRBD2 aligns across 15 bases. Trimming at V came to 7 bases and at J to 5 bases, leaving 8 bases not matched to a gene. Germline assignment: CDR1 SQVTM and CDR2 ANQGSEA. The CDR3 covers 15 residues.